This note documents a single TCR beta chain sequence. These data are taken from a study of CD8 T cells in Susac syndrome. Control patients had untreated stable or active relapsing-remitting multiple sclerosis by revised McDonald criteria. Purification of the CD8+ and CD4+ T cells relied on negative isolation, and TEMRA cells underwent FACS enrichment. RNA totalling roughly 0.45 to 1 ug underwent reverse transcription with random hexamers. The method of amplification for TCR beta CDR3 was immunoSEQ multiplex PCR, covering 54 Vbeta and 13 Jbeta. TCRdb recomputed calls from the immunoSEQ multiplex PCR reads with MiXCR, one row per CDR3 protein. The sample has fewer than 350,000 distinct CDR3 sequences; almost 85% are singletons. Trimming removed 6 bases at V and 1 base at J, with 12 bases between. Looked up from germline, CDR1 is ENHRY and CDR2 is SYGVKD. The CDR3 extends over 14 amino acids.

The J gene is TRBJ1-1, the V gene TRBV10-3; maybe TRBD1 (5 bases). This clonotype was obtained from a human donor with multiple sclerosis. Sequenced sample: CD8+ T cells from PBMCs. This CDR3 reads CAIRGIGGNTEAFF. The CDR3 DNA follows: TGTGCCATCAGGGGGATCGGGGGGAACACTGAAGCTTTCTTT.